This TCR beta chain was found in a study of spatial heterogeneity in lung cancer. Study details: On average, each unique TCR and UMI combination appeared more than ten times in raw reads. Whole-study findings and limits: Among blood samples, ubiquitous expanded tumor TCRs appeared more at resection than at follow-up.

The CDR3 has 15 residues. CDR1 is SGDLS, CDR2 YYNGEE, per germline. Germline trimming cut 0 bases from V and 6 bases from J; bases unmatched to any gene: 6. TCRdb reprocessed the 5' RACE reads with MiXCR, giving one entry per CDR3 protein. The sample has just under 95,000 distinct CDR3 sequences, approximately 12% seen once. Time point noted: sample taken at primary tumor resection. No cells were sorted before sequencing. The whole RNA sequenced was extracted from tumor, nontumor lung or frozen PBMC. Around 70 TRACERx patients with early, untreated non-small cell lung cancer donated samples. This clonotype was seen a handful of times. Its antigen remains unknown.

The chain employs TRBV9 and TRBJ2-1; 7 nucleotides line up with TRBD1. The sample was PBMCs, taken at surgery. The source of this sequence is a male donor with early-stage non-small cell lung cancer. CDR3: CASSVAGGEFNEQFF. The CDR3 nucleotides are TGTGCCAGCAGCGTAGCAGGGGGAGAGTTCAATGAGCAGTTCTTC.